Following are 29 T cell receptor beta chains from one sample sequenced in a study of blood T cells in healthy people across ages. Together with a sample-barcoded 5' primer, a J-beta primer mix was included in a second PCR lasting roughly 7 to 11 cycles. TCRdb re-called the 5' RACE reads through MiXCR, storing one row per CDR3 protein. Of about 970,000 distinct CDR3 sequences detected, just over 50% appear once; the ten largest clones hold over 20%. Specimen: blood. All receptors come from a woman aged 55-69 years in good health.

This clonotype has more than one count but fewer than ten. The rearrangement joins TRBV5-1 to TRBJ2-5; D uncertain. V was shortened by 0 bases and J by 5 bases, with 14 bases between the two germline ends. The V gene's germline CDR1 is SGHRS and CDR2 YFSETQ. This CDR3 contains 15 residues. CDR3 amino acids: CASSLGTPRTETQYF. For the CDR3, the DNA is TGCGCCAGCAGCTTGGGGACCCCCAGAACGGAGACCCAGTACTTC.

This clonotype was observed a handful of times. The chain couples TRBV4-2 to TRBJ2-7; 12 bases are a match to TRBD1. CDR3 length equals 16 residues. Germline assignment: CDR1 LGHNA and CDR2 YNFKEQ. The V segment lost 1 base and the J segment 5 bases; nucleotides outside the gene matches: 6. The CDR3 DNA reads as TGTGCCAGCAGCCAAGTGTGGGACAGGGGGCGCGACGAGCAGTACTTC. Protein sequence: CASSQVWDRGRDEQYF.

This chain connects TRBV29-1 to TRBJ2-4; TRBD1 agrees at 9 bases. Near its end, the DNA agrees better with TRBJ2-7, so the J call may be wrong. CDR3 length: 16 amino acids. Germline lookup yields CDR1 SQVTM and CDR2 ANQGSEA. In nucleotides, the CDR3 is TGCAGCGTACTGCTCCGGGACAGGGATGGAAACTACGAGCAGTACTTC. Protein product: CSVLLRDRDGNYEQYF.

This clonotype turned up a few times. The V gene is TRBV30, the J gene TRBJ1-2, with D perhaps matching TRBD1 (5 bases). V was trimmed by 1 base and J by 6 bases, leaving 21 bases between them. Germline V gene sequence: CDR1 GTSNPN, CDR2 SVGIG (reference sequence). The CDR3 totals 16 residues. The CDR3: CAWSGDFSRVRNGYTF. As DNA, the CDR3 is TGTGCCTGGAGTGGGGATTTCAGCAGGGTGAGAAATGGCTACACCTTC.

This clonotype has just a few counts. The rearrangement joins TRBV20-1 to TRBJ1-5, with D uncertain. The CDR3 contains 11 residues. Germline assignment: CDR1 DFQATT and CDR2 SNEGSKA (reference sequence). This CDR3 reads CMVGRDQPQHF. CDR3 DNA: TGCATGGTGGGTCGCGATCAGCCCCAGCATTTT.

The genes are TRBV15 and TRBJ2-1, with D unclear. The CDR3 loop spans 13 amino acids. Germline V gene sequence: CDR1 LNHNV, CDR2 YYDKDF (reference sequence). The V end lost 0 bases, the J end lost 13 bases, and 13 bases lay between the germline ends. The CDR3, as DNA: TGTGCCACCAGCAGAGATCCCGACGGGCCCCAGTTCTTC. This sequence encodes CATSRDPDGPQFF.

This chain connects TRBV6-6 to TRBJ2-1, with D perhaps matching TRBD2 (5 bases). This CDR3 contains 17 residues. V gave up 0 bases and J gave up 0 bases, with 12 bases separating them. CDR1 MNHNY and CDR2 SVGAGI come from the germline V gene (reference sequence). The CDR3: CASSYSLGASSYNEQFF. CDR3 in DNA: TGTGCCAGCAGTTACTCGTTGGGAGCAAGCTCCTACAATGAGCAGTTCTTC.

The chain combines TRBV7-2 with TRBJ2-7, with D possibly TRBD2 on 5 matching bases. This CDR3 has 15 amino acids. Germline assignment: CDR1 SGHTA and CDR2 FQGNSA. Trimming cost V 5 bases and J 2 bases, with 16 bases left between them. The CDR3: CASSQGSGNPYEQYF. The CDR3, as DNA: TGTGCCAGCAGCCAAGGAAGCGGAAACCCCTACGAGCAGTACTTC. Looking up the rest from reference TRBV7-2 and TRBJ2-7 gives the full variable domain: GAGVSQSPSNKVTEKGKDVELRCDPISGHTALYWYRQSLGQGLEFLIYFQGNSAPDKSGLPSDRFSAERTGGSVSTLTIQRTQQEDSAVYLCASSQGSGNPYEQYFGPGTRLTVT.

V usage is TRBV28 and J usage is TRBJ2-7, with D possibly called TRBD1 or TRBD2 (5 bases each). V lost 7 bases, J lost 2 bases, and 18 bases lay in between. Germline V gives CDR1 MDHEN, CDR2 SYDVKM. The CDR3 length is 15 residues. This CDR3 reads CASTGGRGPPYEQYF. The CDR3 region has the DNA TGTGCCAGCACGGGCGGAAGGGGACCTCCCTACGAGCAGTACTTC. Complete variable domain (other parts from reference TRBV28 and TRBJ2-7): DVKVTQSSRYLVKRTGEKVFLECVQDMDHENMFWYRQDPGLGLRLIYFSYDVKMKEKGDIPEGYSVSREKKERFSLILESASTNQTSMYLCASTGGRGPPYEQYFGPGTRLTVT.

CDR3 sequence (DNA): TGTGCCAGCAGCTCTTCCCCCTCTGGGGCCAACGTCCTGACTTTC. Protein product: CASSSSPSGANVLTF. The rearrangement links TRBV5-6 to TRBJ2-6; D ambiguous. This CDR3 has 15 residues. Germline loops: CDR1 SGHDT, CDR2 YYEEEE. V lost 3 bases and J 0 bases, leaving 7 bases between the germline ends. Complete variable domain (other parts from reference TRBV5-6 and TRBJ2-6): DAGVTQSPTHLIKTRGQQVTLRCSPKSGHDTVSWYQQALGQGPQFIFQYYEEEERQRGNFPDRFSGHQFPNYSSELNVNALLLGDSALYLCASSSSPSGANVLTFGAGSRLTVL.

The V call is TRBV4-1, the J call TRBJ2-3; D is unresolved. The CDR3 sequence is 15 residues long. The germline V and J ends were trimmed by 1 base and 4 bases, with 12 bases remaining between them. CDR1 MGHRA and CDR2 YSYEKL come from the germline V gene. This CDR3 reads CASSQGVLVADTQYF. DNA of the CDR3: TGCGCCAGCAGCCAAGGGGTCCTAGTGGCAGATACGCAGTATTTT.

About this clonotype: Possible read error: a much larger clone is one base away. The rearrangement joins TRBV9 to TRBJ2-7; D possibly corresponds to TRBD1 (6 bases). The V end was cut by 3 bases, the J end by 5 bases, with 12 bases between. This CDR3 spans 13 amino acids. Germline V gene lookup returns CDR1 SGDLS and CDR2 YYNGEE. The CDR3 coding sequence is TGTGCCAGCAGCGGAACAGGGTTGGACGAGCAGTACTTC. Translation gives CASSGTGLDEQYF. Full variable domain (rest looked up from reference TRBV9 and TRBJ2-7): DSGVTQTPKHLITATGQRVTLRCSPRSGDLSVYWYQQSLDQGLQFLIQYYNGEERAKGNILERFSAQQFPDLHSELNLSSLELGDSALYFCASSGTGLDEQYFGPGTRLTVT.

The chain combines TRBV20-1 with TRBJ1-1, with D hard to call. This CDR3 has 11 residues. Germline CDR1 is DFQATT and CDR2 is SNEGSKA (reference sequence). Trimming shortened V by 0 bases and J by 5 bases, and 4 bases separated the two germline ends. The CDR3, as DNA: TGCAGTGCTAGAGATCCAACTGAAGCTTTCTTT. It codes for CSARDPTEAFF.

This sequence joins TRBV12-3 or TRBV12-4 and TRBJ1-5; D might be TRBD1 (6 bases). CDR3 size: 13 residues. The ends were cut back, 6 bases at V and 6 bases at J, with 12 bases in the middle. The CDR3 coding sequence is TGTGCCAGCAGACCAGGGGATAGTCAGCCCCAGCATTTT. Translating it yields CASRPGDSQPQHF.

CDR3 nucleotides: TGTGCCAGCAGCTTGGTTACAGGGCTCGGAGATACGCAGTATTTT. Protein: CASSLVTGLGDTQYF. The rearrangement joins TRBV5-5 to TRBJ2-3; possible D gene TRBD1, 6 bases. With 0 bases removed from V and 5 bases from J, the gap between germline ends came to 13 bases. CDR3 size: 15 residues. The germline gives CDR1 SGHKS, CDR2 YYEKEE (reference sequence).

The chain carries TRBV12-3 or TRBV12-4 and TRBJ2-4, with D possibly matching TRBD1 (5 bases). The CDR3 length is 15 residues. V dropped 4 bases and J dropped 4 bases, with 14 bases sitting between them. This CDR3 is CASSSPDKAKNIQYF. In nucleotides, the CDR3 is TGTGCCAGCAGTTCCCCGGACAAAGCGAAAAACATTCAGTACTTC.

This chain connects TRBV20-1 to TRBJ2-5; maybe TRBD2 (6 bases). The CDR3 is 13 residues long. The V and J ends lost 2 bases and 1 base respectively, with 8 bases between them. Germline V gene data show CDR1 as DFQATT and CDR2 as SNEGSKA (reference sequence). This CDR3 reads CSARLAVQETQYF. CDR3 coding DNA: TGCAGTGCTAGATTAGCGGTCCAAGAGACCCAGTACTTC.

This chain joins TRBV12-3 or TRBV12-4 and TRBJ2-7; 8 bases fit TRBD1. The trim removed 4 bases at V and 3 bases at J, leaving 8 bases unmatched. The CDR3 length is 15 residues. For the CDR3, the DNA is TGTGCCAGCAGTTCCGGGACAGGTGGGCTCTACGAGCAGTACTTC. Translation gives CASSSGTGGLYEQYF.

The V and J genes are TRBV7-9 and TRBJ2-4; D might be TRBD1 (5 bases). The J call may not be correct, given that the DNA end is closer to TRBJ2-7. Germline CDR1 is SEHNR and CDR2 is FQNEAQ (reference sequence). The CDR3 contains 14 residues. The CDR3 spells CASSGSGYLSEQYF. CDR3 in DNA: TGTGCCAGCAGCGGGTCAGGGTACCTGAGCGAGCAGTACTTC.

The chain has TRBV7-2 and TRBJ1-2; D is possibly TRBD1 (5 bases). The germline CDR1 and CDR2 sequences are SGHTA and FQGNSA. CDR3 length equals 14 residues. V gave up 1 base and J gave up 5 bases, with 11 bases separating them. The CDR3 reads CASSLDQGNYGYTF. In DNA, the CDR3 is TGTGCCAGCAGCTTAGACCAGGGAAATTATGGCTACACCTTC. The full variable domain, rest sourced from reference TRBV7-2 and TRBJ1-2, is GAGVSQSPSNKVTEKGKDVELRCDPISGHTALYWYRQSLGQGLEFLIYFQGNSAPDKSGLPSDRFSAERTGGSVSTLTIQRTQQEDSAVYLCASSLDQGNYGYTFGSGTRLTVV.

The genes are TRBV10-2 and TRBJ1-2; a possible D gene is TRBD1 (6 bases). Germline CDR1 is WSHSY and CDR2 is SAAADI. V was pared by 7 bases and J by 4 bases, with 16 bases between. CDR3 size: 14 residues. CDR3 loop: CASNLGGSVYGYTF. The DNA of the CDR3 is TGCGCCAGCAATTTGGGGGGCTCTGTCTATGGCTACACCTTC.

This chain joins TRBV5-5 and TRBJ1-1; no firm D call. The germline V and J ends were trimmed by 1 base and 3 bases, with 7 bases remaining between them. Germline V gene sequence: CDR1 SGHKS, CDR2 YYEKEE (reference sequence). This CDR3 comprises 13 residues. The CDR3 reads CASSLLGDTEAFF. The CDR3 bases are TGTGCCAGCAGCTTGCTGGGAGACACTGAAGCTTTCTTT.

A single count supports this clonotype. The chain carries TRBV4-1 and TRBJ2-4, with 10 bases fitting TRBD1. The DNA end is more similar to TRBJ2-7, so the J call may be wrong. Germline lookup yields CDR1 MGHRA and CDR2 YSYEKL. There are 16 residues in the CDR3. CDR3 nucleotides: TGCGCCAGCAGCCAAGACCGGGACAGGGGATTTTACGAGCAGTACTTC. It yields the protein CASSQDRDRGFYEQYF.

The chain joins TRBV7-3 to TRBJ2-7; no reliable D call. The germline V gene encodes CDR1 SGHTA and CDR2 FQGTGA. V lost 6 bases and J lost 0, with 15 bases in between. This CDR3 spans 15 amino acids. As DNA, the CDR3 is TGTGCCAGCAGGGATATTTCAGGAGTCTCCTACGAGCAGTACTTC. As protein: CASRDISGVSYEQYF.

The chain joins TRBV9 to TRBJ2-1, with D maybe TRBD2 (5 bases). CDR3 size: 13 residues. Trimming pared 7 bases from V and 2 bases from J, leaving 10 bases between. Germline-derived CDR1 and CDR2 are SGDLS and YYNGEE. The chain's CDR3 is CASSDSPYNEQFF. CDR3 DNA sequence: TGTGCCAGCTCGGACTCCCCCTACAATGAGCAGTTCTTC.

The rearrangement uses TRBV5-5 and TRBJ2-2; 14 nucleotides agree with TRBD2. This CDR3 has 18 amino acids. V dropped 6 bases and J dropped 6; count of bases not matched to a gene: 13. The germline gives CDR1 SGHKS, CDR2 YYEKEE (reference sequence). The CDR3 nucleotides read TGTGCCAGCATCCACCCCGAGACTAGCGGGAGGGAGGCCGGGGAGCTGTTTTTT. Translated: CASIHPETSGREAGELFF. Drawing the rest from reference TRBV5-5 and TRBJ2-2, the complete variable domain is DAGVTQSPTHLIKTRGQQVTLRCSPISGHKSVSWYQQVLGQGPQFIFQYYEKEERGRGNFPDRFSARQFPNYSSELNVNALLLGDSALYLCASIHPETSGREAGELFFGEGSRLTVL.

This clonotype was seen a few times. The chain recombines TRBV4-1 with TRBJ2-7; 7 nucleotides match TRBD1. With V trimmed by 2 bases and J by 2 bases, 6 bases remained unmatched. Per germline, CDR1 MGHRA and CDR2 YSYEKL. The CDR3 runs 15 residues. This CDR3 reads CASSQTGTAPYEQYF. CDR3 DNA sequence: TGCGCCAGCAGCCAAACCGGGACAGCACCCTACGAGCAGTACTTC.

This clonotype was seen a handful of times. The chain combines TRBV11-2 with TRBJ2-2; no reliable D call. This CDR3 spans 15 amino acids. Germline V gives CDR1 SGHAT, CDR2 FQNNGV. The germline V and J ends were trimmed by 5 bases and 1 base, with 11 bases remaining between them. The CDR3 nucleotides are TGTGCCAGCAGCACCCTGAGGAGGAACACCGGGGAGCTGTTTTTT. Its translation: CASSTLRRNTGELFF.

The V call is TRBV11-2, the J call TRBJ2-5; TRBD1 matches 9 bases. With the DNA end fitting TRBJ2-7 better, the J assignment may be wrong. This CDR3 has 14 amino acids. Per the germline V gene, CDR1 is SGHAT and CDR2 is FQNNGV. The DNA for the CDR3 is TGTGCCAGCAGCCCCGGGACAGGGAAGTACGAGCAGTACTTC. This sequence encodes CASSPGTGKYEQYF.